A single sample is the source of the 23 T cell receptor beta chains below, sequenced in a study of blood T cells in healthy people across ages. The second PCR ran about 6 to 11 cycles with a sample-barcoded 5' primer and J-beta primers. TCRdb used MiXCR to reprocess the 5' RACE reads, holding one entry per CDR3 protein. There are around 1.7 million distinct CDR3 sequences in the sample; roughly 27% occur only once, and less than 9.5% lies in the top ten. The sample taken for sequencing was blood. These receptors originate from a woman under 40 in good health.

The CDR3 region is CASSPTGGAVAETQYF. The DNA of the CDR3 is TGCGCCAGCAGCCCCACAGGGGGCGCGGTGGCGGAGACCCAGTACTTC. The genes are TRBV5-1 and TRBJ2-5, with TRBD1 identical over 9 bases. The CDR3 length is 16 residues. The V gene end was trimmed by 4 bases and the J gene end by 5 bases; junction bases not matched to a gene: 12. CDR1 SGHRS and CDR2 YFSETQ come from the germline V gene.

This chain connects TRBV5-5 to TRBJ2-5, with 8 bases that match TRBD2. This CDR3 is built from 16 residues. Germline CDR1 and CDR2: SGHKS and YYEKEE (reference sequence). The ends lost 2 bases at V and 5 bases at J; junction bases unmatched: 11. The CDR3 DNA is TGTGCCAGCAGCTTCATAGCGGGACCAATGGGGGAGACCCAGTACTTC. Encoded protein: CASSFIAGPMGETQYF.

The chain couples TRBV29-1 to TRBJ2-3, with 10 nucleotides matching TRBD1. Trimming cost V 7 bases and J 5 bases; bases outside gene matches: 9. Germline V CDR1 and CDR2: SQVTM, ANQGSEA. The length of the CDR3 is 14 residues. CDR3 nucleotides: TGCAGCGGCCGGGACAGGGGAATCGGAGATACGCAGTATTTT. Translated: CSGRDRGIGDTQYF.

The chain uses TRBV10-1 and TRBJ2-7, with TRBD2 matching 13 bases. The V gene end was trimmed by 4 bases and the J gene end by 7 bases; junction bases not matched to a gene: 7. CDR3 length: 15 residues. CDR1 is WNHNN and CDR2 is SYGVQD in the germline V gene (reference sequence). The CDR3 region has the DNA TGCGCCAGCAGTGGGACCGGGACTAGCGGGGATGAGCAGTACTTC. Residues: CASSGTGTSGDEQYF.

In the case of this clonotype: A much larger clonotype is one base distant, so this may be a read error. The chain links TRBV5-1 to TRBJ2-5; TRBD1 matches 7 bases. The CDR3 consists of 14 residues. The ends lost 7 bases at V and 4 bases at J; junction bases unmatched: 10. Germline V CDR1 and CDR2: SGHRS, YFSETQ. As DNA, the CDR3 is TGCGCCAGCGAAGGGGGCGGTAATCGAGAGACCCAGTACTTC. Translating gives CASEGGGNRETQYF. Together with reference TRBV5-1 and TRBJ2-5, the CDR3 gives the full variable domain: KAGVTQTPRYLIKTRGQQVTLSCSPISGHRSVSWYQQTPGQGLQFLFEYFSETQRNKGNFPGRFSGRQFSNSRSEMNVSTLELGDSALYLCASEGGGNRETQYFGPGTRLLVL.

This clonotype was detected ten times or more. The genes are TRBV10-3 and TRBJ2-5; D perhaps matches TRBD1 (6 bases). Germline V gene data show CDR1 as ENHRY and CDR2 as SYGVKD. CDR3 size: 14 residues. The V end was cut by 6 bases, the J end by 5 bases, with 16 bases between. The CDR3 region has the DNA TGTGCCATCAGGAACGACGATGGGGGCGAGACCCAGTACTTC. Its translation is CAIRNDDGGETQYF.

This clonotype appeared a single time. The J gene is TRBJ2-2, the V gene TRBV6-6; TRBD1 or TRBD2 may be the D gene (5 bases each). CDR1 MNHNY and CDR2 SVGAGI come from the germline V gene (reference sequence). V lost 5 bases, J lost 4 bases, and 14 bases lay in between. The CDR3 is 15 residues long. The CDR3 nucleotides are TGTGCCAGCAGTACCGGGACGGCGGGCACCGGGGAGCTGTTTTTT. Its translation is CASSTGTAGTGELFF.

Turning to this clonotype: A much larger clone differs by one base, so this may be a read error. This chain uses TRBV18 with TRBJ2-1, with D perhaps matching TRBD2 (6 bases). Per germline, CDR1 KGHSH and CDR2 LQKENI. Deletions cut 3 bases from V and 5 bases from J, with 11 bases between. This CDR3 has 14 residues. The CDR3 protein is CASSPGQRDNEQFF. For the CDR3, the DNA is TGTGCCAGCTCACCGGGGCAGCGGGACAATGAGCAGTTCTTC.

This clonotype was observed a handful of times. The chain combines TRBV28 with TRBJ1-5, with a weak D call TRBD1 (6 bases). V was clipped by 10 bases and J by 0 bases, with 13 bases between them. The length of the CDR3 is 14 residues. The germline CDR1 and CDR2 sequences are MDHEN and SYDVKM. CDR3 nucleotide sequence: TGTGCCACCCTTGGACAGAATAGCAATCAGCCCCAGCATTTT. Protein product: CATLGQNSNQPQHF.

This clonotype was detected ten times or more. This chain connects TRBV20-1 to TRBJ2-3; D gene uncertain. Trimming removed 5 bases at V and 3 bases at J, with 9 bases between. There are 12 residues in the CDR3. The germline V gene encodes CDR1 DFQATT and CDR2 SNEGSKA (reference sequence). The CDR3 spells CSAPMWTDTQYF. As DNA, the CDR3 is TGCAGTGCTCCTATGTGGACAGATACGCAGTATTTT.

The chain has TRBV28 and TRBJ2-1; D perhaps matches TRBD1 (5 bases). Germline V gene data show CDR1 as MDHEN and CDR2 as SYDVKM. V was trimmed by 7 bases and J by 7 bases, leaving 23 bases between them. The CDR3 sequence is 16 residues long. Here the CDR3 reads CASKGVRLGPINEQFF. CDR3 coding DNA: TGTGCCAGCAAAGGGGTTCGGCTGGGGCCTATTAATGAGCAGTTCTTC.

V usage is TRBV20-1 and J usage is TRBJ2-3; D is possibly TRBD1 or TRBD2 (6 bases each). From germline, CDR1 is DFQATT and CDR2 SNEGSKA (reference sequence). This CDR3 is 16 amino acids long. V was shortened by 1 base and J by 6 bases, with 20 bases between the two germline ends. CDR3 DNA sequence: TGCAGTGCTAGAGGTGGGGGGCAGGGGAATCGGGATACGCAGTATTTT. This gives the protein CSARGGGQGNRDTQYF.

This clonotype has a handful of counts. V gene TRBV7-2 combines with J gene TRBJ2-1, with 7 bases lining up with TRBD2. CDR1 SGHTA and CDR2 FQGNSA come from the germline V gene. CDR3 size: 16 residues. V was pared by 0 bases and J by 7 bases, with 9 bases of the junction left unmatched. CDR3 in DNA: TGTGCCAGCAGCTTAGCCTCTGGCGGGAGTAGGAATGAGCAGTTCTTC. Amino acid sequence: CASSLASGGSRNEQFF.

This sequence joins TRBV11-2 and TRBJ2-7; D call uncertain. Germline assignment: CDR1 SGHAT and CDR2 FQNNGV. This CDR3 spans 15 amino acids. Deletions cut 2 bases from V and 3 bases from J, with 14 bases between. DNA of the CDR3: TGTGCCAGCAGCTTACGATGGGAAAAGGGCTACGAGCAGTACTTC. The encoded protein is CASSLRWEKGYEQYF.

This clonotype has a count of ten or more. The genes are TRBV7-9 and TRBJ2-1, with 9 bases aligning to TRBD1. The CDR3 has 17 amino acids. From germline, CDR1 is SEHNR and CDR2 FQNEAQ (reference sequence). Trimming removed 3 bases from V and 6 bases from J; junction bases left unmatched: 12. In nucleotides, the CDR3 is TGTGCCAGCAGCTTCCCCGGGACAGGGTATTCGATCAATGAGCAGTTCTTC. Its translation: CASSFPGTGYSINEQFF.

V gene TRBV6-5 combines with J gene TRBJ2-4; 9 bases align to TRBD1. Judging by the DNA end, TRBJ2-7 fits better; the J call may be wrong. Germline-derived CDR1 and CDR2 are MNHEY and SVGAGI. The CDR3 is 17 amino acids. This CDR3 is CASSYSSPGQGGLEQYF. The CDR3 DNA reads TGTGCCAGCAGTTACTCAAGTCCGGGACAGGGTGGCCTCGAGCAGTACTTC.

This clonotype has more than one count but fewer than ten. CDR3 in amino acids: CASSLEGNGSEQYF. In nucleotides, the CDR3 is TGCGCCAGCAGCTTGGAAGGAAATGGTAGCGAGCAGTACTTC. The rearrangement links TRBV5-1 to TRBJ2-4; D is unresolved. The DNA end lines up better with TRBJ2-7; the J call may be wrong. CDR1 and CDR2 (germline): SGHRS, YFSETQ. This CDR3 region has 14 residues.

This clonotype came up a few times. The V call is TRBV7-2, the J call TRBJ1-2; D is possibly TRBD1 (6 bases). The germline gives CDR1 SGHTA, CDR2 FQGNSA. The CDR3 extends over 15 amino acids. With 5 bases removed from V and 4 bases from J, the gap between germline ends came to 17 bases. The CDR3 region is CASSVRNRVGYGYTF. Here the CDR3 DNA reads TGTGCCAGCAGCGTTCGGAACAGGGTCGGCTATGGCTACACCTTC.

This clonotype was recorded a few times. Here the CDR3 reads CASSPGASRDQPQHF. CDR3 DNA: TGTGCCAGCAGTCCCGGGGCCAGTCGGGATCAGCCCCAGCATTTT. The rearrangement links TRBV9 to TRBJ1-5; TRBD1 might be the D (5 bases). V was pared by 5 bases and J by 5 bases, with 17 bases between. CDR1 and CDR2 (germline): SGDLS, YYNGEE. CDR3 size: 15 residues.

A few counts support this clonotype. The chain carries TRBV10-3 and TRBJ2-5; possible D gene TRBD2, 5 bases. With 2 bases removed from V and 4 bases from J, the gap between germline ends came to 8 bases. Germline V gene sequence: CDR1 ENHRY, CDR2 SYGVKD. The CDR3 sequence is 13 residues long. The CDR3 is CAISEGGRETQYF. CDR3 in DNA: TGTGCCATCAGTGAGGGAGGACGAGAGACCCAGTACTTC.

This clonotype was counted between two and nine times. This chain connects TRBV6-5 to TRBJ2-1, with 7 nucleotides matching TRBD2. The CDR3 spans 14 residues. Germline loops: CDR1 MNHEY, CDR2 SVGAGI. With V trimmed by 5 bases and J by 5 bases, 6 bases remained unmatched. CDR3 amino acids: CASSRLRGNNEQFF. The CDR3, as DNA: TGTGCCAGCAGTCGACTGCGGGGGAACAATGAGCAGTTCTTC.

This clonotype was picked up a small number of times. V gene TRBV5-1 combines with J gene TRBJ1-2; tentatively, D is TRBD1 (6 bases). Looked up from germline, CDR1 is SGHRS and CDR2 is YFSETQ. The germline V and J ends were trimmed by 3 bases and 4 bases, with 19 bases remaining between them. This CDR3 has 16 residues. In DNA form, the CDR3 reads TGCGCCAGCAGCTCGACAAAGGGGGGAGAGGGCTATGGCTACACCTTC. Translation gives CASSSTKGGEGYGYTF.

This clonotype was seen more than once but under ten times. This sequence joins TRBV3-1 and TRBJ1-6; TRBD1 matches at 10 bases. Germline lookup yields CDR1 LGHDT and CDR2 YNNKEL (reference sequence). Trimming removed 4 bases from V and 9 bases from J; junction bases left unmatched: 3. The CDR3 runs to 14 residues. CDR3 in amino acids: CASSPGQGSSPLHF. CDR3 nucleotides: TGTGCCAGCAGCCCGGGACAGGGGAGTTCACCCCTCCACTTT.